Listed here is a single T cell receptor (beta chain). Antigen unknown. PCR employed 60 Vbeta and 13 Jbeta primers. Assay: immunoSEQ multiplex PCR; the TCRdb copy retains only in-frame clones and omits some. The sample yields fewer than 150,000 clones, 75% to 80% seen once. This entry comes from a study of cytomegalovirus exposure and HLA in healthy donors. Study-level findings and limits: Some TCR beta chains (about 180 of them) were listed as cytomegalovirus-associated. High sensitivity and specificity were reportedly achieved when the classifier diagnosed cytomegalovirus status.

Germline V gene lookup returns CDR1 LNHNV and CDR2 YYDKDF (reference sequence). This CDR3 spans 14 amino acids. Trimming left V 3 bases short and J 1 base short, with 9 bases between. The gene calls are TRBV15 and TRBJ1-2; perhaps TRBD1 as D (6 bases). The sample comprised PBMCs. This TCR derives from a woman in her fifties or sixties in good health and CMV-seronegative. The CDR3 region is CATSRSGDNYGYTF. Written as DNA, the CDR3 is TGTGCCACCAGCAGGTCAGGGGATAACTATGGCTACACCTTC.